These 12 T cell receptor beta chains originate from one sample sequenced in a study. TCRdb independently ran MiXCR on the 5' RACE reads; one entry per CDR3 protein. The top ten hold about 3% of the sample, which has 6,200 or so distinct CDR3 sequences, 50% seen once. The sequencing input was naive CD4+ T cells sorted from a lymph node. Subset reported: naive CD4+ T cells, CD4+CD45RA+CD25-. The source is a female donor with breast cancer.

There are a few counts of this clonotype. CDR3 sequence (DNA): TGCAGTGCTAGTGGGACAGATACGCAGTATTTT. It encodes CSASGTDTQYF. The J gene is TRBJ2-3, the V gene TRBV20-1; D gene ambiguous. V lost 3 bases and J lost 3, with 4 bases in between. The CDR3 has 11 residues. Germline CDR1 and CDR2: DFQATT and SNEGSKA (reference sequence).

J is TRBJ2-4 and V is TRBV28, with TRBD1 as a possible D gene (5 bases). V lost 0 bases to trimming and J lost 8 bases, with 11 bases between them. Germline values: CDR1 MDHEN, CDR2 SYDVKM. This CDR3 comprises 14 residues. CDR3 protein: CASSLWSGSDIQYF. For the CDR3, the DNA is TGTGCCAGCAGTTTATGGTCAGGGTCGGACATTCAGTACTTC.

CDR3 in DNA: TGTGCCAGCAGCCAAAGTGGGGGTGAGCAGTTCTTC. This encodes CASSQSGGEQFF. The rearrangement links TRBV7-6 to TRBJ2-1; either TRBD1 or TRBD2 may supply D (5 bases each). Trimming pared 5 bases from V and 9 bases from J, leaving 11 bases between. The germline V gene has CDR1 SGHVS and CDR2 FNYEAQ. This CDR3 is 12 amino acids long.

This clonotype was observed a few times. This sequence joins TRBV20-1 and TRBJ2-5; D is unresolved. The V gene lost 3 bases and the J gene lost 5 bases, with 4 bases spanning the gap. In germline, CDR1 is DFQATT, CDR2 SNEGSKA (reference sequence). The CDR3 length is 10 residues. CDR3 residues: CSARWETQYF. In DNA, the CDR3 is TGCAGTGCTAGGTGGGAGACCCAGTACTTC.

This clonotype was found once. This chain connects TRBV20-1 to TRBJ2-7, with D maybe TRBD1 (6 bases). Trimming stripped 3 bases from V and 0 bases from J, with 15 bases between. This CDR3 has 15 amino acids. The germline V gene encodes CDR1 DFQATT and CDR2 SNEGSKA (reference sequence). CDR3 bases: TGCAGTGCTAGCGCCGCGACAGGAACCTCCTACGAGCAGTACTTC. Amino acids: CSASAATGTSYEQYF.

This chain connects TRBV5-1 to TRBJ1-2, with no clear D. There are 14 residues in the CDR3. Per the germline V gene, CDR1 is SGHRS and CDR2 is YFSETQ. V dropped 2 bases and J dropped 1 base, with 9 bases sitting between them. CDR3 in DNA: TGCGCCAGCAGCTTACAGAACAGTAACTATGGCTACACCTTC. This sequence encodes CASSLQNSNYGYTF.

This clonotype has just one count. One junction end disagrees with the germline gene, perhaps due to a read error. This rearrangement joins TRBV5-1 to TRBJ2-5; 11 nucleotides agree with TRBD2. Germline CDR1 is SGHRS and CDR2 is YFSETQ. The CDR3 loop spans 15 amino acids. CDR3 in amino acids: CASSSAGSGGETRFF. In DNA, the CDR3 is TGCGCCAGCAGCTCGGCTGGTAGCGGGGGGGAGACTCGGTTCTTC.

The chain joins TRBV7-3 to TRBJ2-1; 8 positions agree with TRBD2. The V gene end was trimmed by 5 bases and the J gene end by 15 bases; junction bases not matched to a gene: 15. This CDR3 contains 14 residues. Germline V gene sequence: CDR1 SGHTA, CDR2 FQGTGA. This chain's CDR3 is CASSPSGPAGVLFF. DNA of the CDR3: TGTGCCAGCAGCCCTTCGGGGCCAGCGGGAGTCCTGTTCTTC.

This clonotype was picked up one time. The rearrangement links TRBV20-1 to TRBJ2-3, with unresolved D. Trimming stripped 4 bases from V and 2 bases from J, with 10 bases between. The CDR3 loop spans 13 amino acids. Germline V gene data show CDR1 as DFQATT and CDR2 as SNEGSKA (reference sequence). The CDR3 here is CSATATNTDTQYF. The CDR3 DNA reads as TGCAGTGCTACCGCAACGAACACAGATACGCAGTATTTT.

The CDR3: CSASSADPIYNEKLFF. The CDR3 coding sequence is TGCAGTGCTAGTTCGGCGGATCCAATATATAATGAAAAACTGTTTTTT. The chain uses TRBV20-1 and TRBJ1-4; D unresolved. The CDR3 spans 16 residues. Germline V gene data show CDR1 as DFQATT and CDR2 as SNEGSKA (reference sequence). Trimming cost V 3 bases and J 4 bases, with 18 bases left between them.

This chain joins TRBV10-3 and TRBJ2-7; tentative D call: TRBD2 (6 bases). CDR3 size: 15 residues. CDR1 and CDR2 (germline): ENHRY, SYGVKD. Trimming removed 3 bases from V and 2 bases from J, with 14 bases in between. The CDR3 spells CAISERDSGTYEQYF. The DNA for the CDR3 is TGTGCCATCAGTGAAAGGGACTCAGGGACCTACGAGCAGTACTTC.

V and J are TRBV7-9 and TRBJ1-2; D gene unclear. Germline V lookup: CDR1 SEHNR, CDR2 FQNEAQ (reference sequence). This CDR3 spans 14 amino acids. V lost 2 bases and J lost 5, with 12 bases in between. CDR3 nucleotide sequence: TGTGCCAGCAGCTTAACGGGAGTAGATTATGGCTACACCTTC. Translating gives CASSLTGVDYGYTF.